Presented here are 20 T cell receptor beta chains from one specimen sequenced in a study of spatial heterogeneity in lung cancer. TCRdb redid the calling of the 5' RACE reads with MiXCR, one entry per CDR3 protein. The sample has approximately 10,000 distinct CDR3 sequences, nearly 4% seen once. Time point in this sample: blood taken at disease recurrence. Unsorted samples of tumor, nontumor lung or frozen PBMC had their whole RNA sequenced. Sequenced here: PBMCs, sampled at recurrence. These receptors were taken from a female donor with early-stage non-small cell lung cancer.

This clonotype was seen ten or more times. The library was built for alpha chains, so this beta chain is an off-target read and its size means little. The chain has TRBV6-6 and TRBJ2-4; D is unresolved. The germline CDR1 and CDR2 sequences are MNHNY and SVGAGI (reference sequence). V was pared by 1 base and J by 0 bases, with 13 bases between. The CDR3 extends over 17 amino acids. CDR3 sequence: CASSYLNRLLAKNIQYF. The CDR3 coding sequence is TGTGCCAGCAGTTACTTAAACCGGCTTTTAGCCAAAAACATTCAGTACTTC.

This clonotype was detected ten times or more. A library prepared for alpha chains yielded this beta chain as an off-target read; its size is of little meaning. This chain connects TRBV4-3 to TRBJ2-1; D remains ambiguous. This CDR3 spans 15 amino acids. CDR1 is LGHNA, CDR2 YSLEER, per germline. V gave up 0 bases and J gave up 0 bases, with 6 bases separating them. This CDR3 reads CASSQDRVSYNEQFF. CDR3 in DNA: TGCGCCAGCAGCCAAGACAGAGTCTCCTACAATGAGCAGTTCTTC.

This clonotype came up once. Because this beta chain is a stray read in a library intended to capture alpha chains, its abundance should not be given much weight. The chain recombines TRBV5-1 with TRBJ2-3; TRBD1 agrees at 11 bases. This CDR3 has 18 residues. Germline values: CDR1 SGHRS, CDR2 YFSETQ. V was clipped by 1 base and J by 3 bases; unmatched bases: 10. The CDR3 sequence: CASSLSPPGTGGTDTQYF. DNA for the CDR3: TGCGCCAGCAGCTTGAGTCCCCCCGGGACAGGGGGGACAGATACGCAGTATTTT.

About this clonotype: A clone one base away is much larger, so this may be a read error. This beta chain is an off-target read within a library intended for alpha chains, so its frequency means little. V is TRBV7-2 and J is TRBJ2-1; D is ambiguous. CDR1 is SGHTA, CDR2 FQGNSA, per germline. V shed 0 bases and J shed 9 bases, with 9 bases lying between them. This CDR3 spans 13 amino acids. CDR3 sequence reads: CASSLAHEREQFF. The CDR3 DNA reads TGTGCCAGCAGCTTAGCGCACGAGCGTGAGCAGTTCTTC. The full variable domain, in which reference TRBV7-2 and TRBJ2-1 provide the parts outside the CDR3, is GAGVSQSPSNKVTEKGKDVELRCDPISGHTALYWYRQSLGQGLEFLIYFQGNSAPDKSGLPSDRFSAERTGGSVSTLTIQRTQQEDSAVYLCASSLAHEREQFFGPGTRLTVL.

In this sample, this clonotype turned up many times. This beta chain is an off-target read within a library intended for alpha chains, so its frequency means little. The V call is TRBV7-9, the J call TRBJ2-3; D is perhaps TRBD1 (8 bases). The CDR3 spans 16 residues. The ends were cut back, 4 bases at V and 4 bases at J, with 18 bases in the middle. Germline assignment: CDR1 SEHNR and CDR2 FQNEAQ (reference sequence). CDR3 bases: TGTGCCAGCAGCTCAGAGACAGGGGAGGGTCCAGATACGCAGTATTTT. Its translation is CASSSETGEGPDTQYF.

This clonotype was counted many times. Since the library was made to target alpha chains, this beta chain is a stray read and its abundance is not meaningful. The J gene is TRBJ2-2, the V gene TRBV20-1; a weak D match, TRBD1 (5 bases). V lost 2 bases and J 0 bases, leaving 13 bases between the germline ends. Germline lookup yields CDR1 DFQATT and CDR2 SNEGSKA (reference sequence). The CDR3 is 16 amino acids. DNA of the CDR3: TGCAGTGCTAGAAAGGACACTCACGCGAACACCGGGGAGCTGTTTTTT. Its protein is CSARKDTHANTGELFF.

The table lists this clonotype with many counts. This beta chain appears as a stray read in a library generated for alpha chains; its size is not informative. The V gene is TRBV7-9, the J gene TRBJ2-3; maybe TRBD1 (5 bases). The CDR3 covers 13 residues. V was clipped by 8 bases and J by 0 bases, with 9 bases between them. Germline lookup yields CDR1 SEHNR and CDR2 FQNEAQ (reference sequence). This CDR3 is CASGAPSTDTQYF. CDR3 nucleotide sequence: TGTGCCAGCGGGGCTCCTAGCACAGATACGCAGTATTTT. Looking up the rest from reference TRBV7-9 and TRBJ2-3 gives the full variable domain: DTGVSQNPRHKITKRGQNVTFRCDPISEHNRLYWYRQTLGQGPEFLTYFQNEAQLEKSRLLSDRFSAERPKGSFSTLEIQRTEQGDSAMYLCASGAPSTDTQYFGPGTRLTVL.

Many counts were recorded for this clonotype. This beta chain turned up in a library designed for alpha chains; as an off-target read, its abundance says little. J is TRBJ1-6 and V is TRBV7-9; D unclear. CDR1 is SEHNR and CDR2 is FQNEAQ in the germline V gene (reference sequence). This CDR3 comprises 12 residues. V gave up 4 bases and J gave up 11 bases, with 9 bases separating them. In DNA form, the CDR3 reads TGTGCCAGCAGCTCCCCCGGGACACCCCTCCACTTT. This translates into CASSSPGTPLHF.

This clonotype was detected ten times or more. Since the library was made to target alpha chains, this beta chain is a stray read and its abundance is not meaningful. The chain uses TRBV20-1 and TRBJ2-2; 8 bases match TRBD2. The J segment lost 1 base and the V segment lost 5 bases, leaving 6 bases of the junction unmatched. The length of the CDR3 is 15 residues. The germline V gene encodes CDR1 DFQATT and CDR2 SNEGSKA (reference sequence). CDR3 bases: TGCAGTGCTCCCCGGAGCGGGGGGAACACCGGGGAGCTGTTTTTT. Translation gives CSAPRSGGNTGELFF.

This clonotype was counted ten times or more. For a library built for alpha chains, this beta chain is a stray read; little rests on its size. The chain joins TRBV2 to TRBJ1-2; tentative D call: TRBD1 (6 bases). Germline CDR1 and CDR2: SNHLY and FYNNEI. The ends were cut back, 4 bases at V and 5 bases at J, with 17 bases in the middle. There are 15 residues in the CDR3. DNA of the CDR3: TGTGCCAGCAGTGGGGAGGGGGATTATACGTATGGCTACACCTTC. It encodes CASSGEGDYTYGYTF.

This clonotype was counted at least ten times. This beta chain lies outside the target of a library built for alpha chains; its clone size means little. The chain uses TRBV20-1 and TRBJ2-5; TRBD1 matches at 7 bases. V shed 5 bases, J shed 2 bases, and the junction held 8 bases outside the gene matches. The CDR3 loop spans 14 amino acids. CDR1 and CDR2 (germline): DFQATT, SNEGSKA (reference sequence). CDR3 sequence (DNA): TGCAGTGCTCAGACCGGGACAGAACAAGAGACCCAGTACTTC. As protein: CSAQTGTEQETQYF.

Worth noting for this clonotype: This beta chain was picked up by a library intended for alpha chains and is off target, so its count carries little meaning. This sequence joins TRBV25-1 and TRBJ2-3, with 10 positions matching TRBD2. Germline-derived CDR1 and CDR2 are MGHDK and SYGVNS. There are 16 residues in the CDR3. V lost 2 bases and J lost 6; bases outside the gene matches: 8. The DNA for the CDR3 is TGTGCCAGCAGTGAAGGACTAGCGGCGGGTGGGGATACGCAGTATTTT. It is translated as CASSEGLAAGGDTQYF.

This clonotype appeared a few times. The library was prepared for alpha chains; this beta chain is a stray read, so its frequency means little. The chain uses TRBV3-1 and TRBJ2-1; possible D gene TRBD1, 7 bases. V was trimmed by 0 bases and J by 4 bases, leaving 13 bases between them. Germline CDR1 reads LGHDT; CDR2 reads YNNKEL (reference sequence). This CDR3 is built from 16 residues. The CDR3 coding sequence is TGTGCCAGCAGCCAAGATCAGGGGGGCGCTTACAATGAGCAGTTCTTC. This encodes CASSQDQGGAYNEQFF.

This clonotype was recorded many times. Since it is a stray read in a library aimed at alpha chains, this beta chain has a size that is not meaningful. This chain connects TRBV7-2 to TRBJ2-7; D may be TRBD1 (6 bases). The CDR3 sequence is 14 residues long. The V gene lost 5 bases and the J gene lost 1 base, with 12 bases spanning the gap. Germline values: CDR1 SGHTA, CDR2 FQGNSA. The CDR3 nucleotides read TGTGCCAGCAGCCCTGACAGGTTTTCCTACGAGCAGTACTTC. Translated: CASSPDRFSYEQYF.

By share, this clonotype counts as medium-sized (0.01 to 0.1%). With the library built for alpha chains, this beta chain is off target and its frequency is not meaningful. The chain couples TRBV29-1 to TRBJ2-7; 7 positions match TRBD2. This CDR3 region has 14 residues. Germline trimming cut 5 bases from V and 6 bases from J; bases unmatched to any gene: 13. Germline lookup yields CDR1 SQVTM and CDR2 ANQGSEA. The DNA of the CDR3 is TGCAGCGTTCTGTCGTCCGGGGGGAGGGCCGAGCAGTACTTC. It yields the protein CSVLSSGGRAEQYF.

This clonotype came up many times. This beta chain came through as a stray read in a library set up for alpha chains, and its size says little. The chain links TRBV7-2 to TRBJ2-6; no definite D call. The CDR3 sequence is 18 residues long. Germline CDR1 reads SGHTA; CDR2 reads FQGNSA. The V gene lost 5 bases and the J gene lost 0 bases, with 17 bases spanning the gap. CDR3 region: CASSRRAVRSSGANVLTF. The CDR3 nucleotides read TGTGCCAGCAGCCGCCGCGCAGTACGAAGCTCTGGGGCCAACGTCCTGACTTTC.

This clonotype is judged medium-sized. The library was built for alpha chains, so this beta chain is an off-target read and its size means little. The chain employs TRBV29-1 and TRBJ1-2; D ambiguous. The CDR3 consists of 15 residues. In germline, CDR1 is SQVTM, CDR2 ANQGSEA. V lost 3 bases and J 2 bases, leaving 16 bases between the germline ends. CDR3 in amino acids: CSVDPFLDRNYGYTF. In nucleotides, the CDR3 is TGCAGCGTTGACCCATTTCTGGACCGAAACTATGGCTACACCTTC.

This clonotype was recorded at least ten times. This beta chain was picked up by a library intended for alpha chains and is off target, so its count carries little meaning. In nucleotides, the CDR3 is TGTGCCAGCAGTGAAGCGCATCCCGCCCTCTATGGCTACACCTTC. Its translation: CASSEAHPALYGYTF. The J gene is TRBJ1-2, the V gene TRBV6-1; D is undetermined. Germline V gene lookup returns CDR1 MNHNS and CDR2 SASEGT. The CDR3 totals 15 residues. V lost 0 bases to trimming and J lost 4 bases, with 12 bases between them.

This clonotype was seen ten or more times. This beta chain appears as a stray read in a library generated for alpha chains; its size is not informative. The V and J genes are TRBV6-5 and TRBJ2-7; no reliable D call. Looked up from germline, CDR1 is MNHEY and CDR2 is SVGAGI. This CDR3 has 13 amino acids. V lost 6 bases and J 7 bases, leaving 16 bases between the germline ends. The CDR3 nucleotides are TGTGCCAGCAGCCGCCCTTCTCTAGGGGAGCAGTACTTC. This sequence encodes CASSRPSLGEQYF.

This clonotype appeared many times. This beta chain represents an off-target read in a library built for alpha chains; its size is of limited meaning. The V and J genes are TRBV2 and TRBJ1-4; D unresolved. From germline, CDR1 is SNHLY and CDR2 FYNNEI. CDR3 size: 14 residues. With 3 bases removed from V and 6 bases from J, the gap between germline ends came to 11 bases. CDR3 protein: CASSEGRADEKLFF. CDR3 DNA sequence: TGTGCCAGCAGTGAGGGAAGGGCGGATGAAAAACTGTTTTTT.